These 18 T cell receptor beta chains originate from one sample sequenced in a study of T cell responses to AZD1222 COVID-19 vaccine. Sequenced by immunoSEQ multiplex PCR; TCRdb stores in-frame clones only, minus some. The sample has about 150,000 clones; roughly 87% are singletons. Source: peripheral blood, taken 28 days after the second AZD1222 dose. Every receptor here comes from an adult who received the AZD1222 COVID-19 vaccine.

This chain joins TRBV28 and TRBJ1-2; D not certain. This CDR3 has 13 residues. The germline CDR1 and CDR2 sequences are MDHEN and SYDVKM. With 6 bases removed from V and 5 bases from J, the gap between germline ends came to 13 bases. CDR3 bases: TGTGCCAGCAGAAGAGCCCCTCCGTATGGCTACACCTTC. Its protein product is CASRRAPPYGYTF.

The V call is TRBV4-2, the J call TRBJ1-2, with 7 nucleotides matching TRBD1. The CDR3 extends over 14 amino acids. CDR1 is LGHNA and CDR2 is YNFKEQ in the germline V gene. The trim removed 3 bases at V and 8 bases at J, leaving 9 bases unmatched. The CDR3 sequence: CASSHGEGAGGYTF. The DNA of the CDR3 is TGTGCCAGCAGCCATGGGGAGGGGGCGGGAGGCTACACCTTC.

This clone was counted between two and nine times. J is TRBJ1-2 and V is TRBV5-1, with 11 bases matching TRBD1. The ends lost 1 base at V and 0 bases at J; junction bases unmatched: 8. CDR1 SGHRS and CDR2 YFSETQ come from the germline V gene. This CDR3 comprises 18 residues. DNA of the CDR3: TGCGCCAGCAGCTTGACCGGGACAGGGGGTCTATCTAACTATGGCTACACCTTC. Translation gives CASSLTGTGGLSNYGYTF.

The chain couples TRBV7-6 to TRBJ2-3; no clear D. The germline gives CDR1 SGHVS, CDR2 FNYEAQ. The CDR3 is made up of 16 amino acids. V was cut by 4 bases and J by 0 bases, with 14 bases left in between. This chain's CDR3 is CASSYNFQSSTDTQYF. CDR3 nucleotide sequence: TGTGCCAGCAGCTACAATTTCCAATCTAGCACAGATACGCAGTATTTT.

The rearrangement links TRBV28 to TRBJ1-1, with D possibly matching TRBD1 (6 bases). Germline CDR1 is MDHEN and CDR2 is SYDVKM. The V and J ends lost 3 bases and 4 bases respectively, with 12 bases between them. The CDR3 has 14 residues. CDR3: CASSLGGRGTEAFF. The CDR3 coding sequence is TGTGCCAGCAGTTTGGGGGGGCGAGGCACTGAAGCTTTCTTT.

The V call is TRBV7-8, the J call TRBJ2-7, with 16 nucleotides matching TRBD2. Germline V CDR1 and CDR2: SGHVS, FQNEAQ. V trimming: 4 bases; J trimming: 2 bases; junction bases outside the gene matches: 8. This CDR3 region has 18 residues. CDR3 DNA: TGTGCCAGCAGCTCCGGGACTAGCGGGAGGGAGTCTCCCTACGAGCAGTACTTC. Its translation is CASSSGTSGRESPYEQYF.

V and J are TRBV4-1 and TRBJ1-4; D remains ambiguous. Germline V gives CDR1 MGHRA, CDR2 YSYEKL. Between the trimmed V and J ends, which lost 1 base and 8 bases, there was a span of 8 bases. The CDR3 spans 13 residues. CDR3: CASSQGTGEKLFF. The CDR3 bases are TGCGCCAGCAGCCAAGGTACGGGCGAAAAACTGTTTTTT.

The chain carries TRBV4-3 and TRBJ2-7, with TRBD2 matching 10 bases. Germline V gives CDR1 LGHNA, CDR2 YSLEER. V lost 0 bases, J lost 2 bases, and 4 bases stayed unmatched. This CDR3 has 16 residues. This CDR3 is CASSQEQLAGPYEQYF. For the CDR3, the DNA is TGCGCCAGCAGCCAAGAGCAACTAGCGGGGCCCTACGAGCAGTACTTC.

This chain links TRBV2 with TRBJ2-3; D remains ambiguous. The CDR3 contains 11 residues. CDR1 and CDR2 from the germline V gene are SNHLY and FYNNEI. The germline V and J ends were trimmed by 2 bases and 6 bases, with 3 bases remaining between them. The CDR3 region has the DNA TGTGCCAGCAGTGAAAGGGATACGCAGTATTTT. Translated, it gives CASSERDTQYF.

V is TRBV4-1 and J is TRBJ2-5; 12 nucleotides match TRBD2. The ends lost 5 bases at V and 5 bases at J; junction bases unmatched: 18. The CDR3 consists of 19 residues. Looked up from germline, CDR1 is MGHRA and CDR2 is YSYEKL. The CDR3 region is CASSYERLAGEASRETQYF. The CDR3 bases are TGCGCCAGCAGCTACGAGAGACTAGCGGGAGAGGCCAGCCGCGAGACCCAGTACTTC.

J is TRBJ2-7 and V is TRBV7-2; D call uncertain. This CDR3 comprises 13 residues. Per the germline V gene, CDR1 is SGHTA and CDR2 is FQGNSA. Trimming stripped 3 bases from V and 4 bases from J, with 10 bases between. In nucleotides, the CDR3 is TGTGCCAGCAGCTTTCTGTGGGGTTACGAGCAGTACTTC. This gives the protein CASSFLWGYEQYF.

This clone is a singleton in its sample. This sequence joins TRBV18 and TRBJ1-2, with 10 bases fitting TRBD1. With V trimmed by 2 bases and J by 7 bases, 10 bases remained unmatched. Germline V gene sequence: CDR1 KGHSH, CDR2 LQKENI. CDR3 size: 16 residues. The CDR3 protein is CASSPGTGVPSSGYTF. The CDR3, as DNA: TGTGCCAGCTCACCAGGGACAGGGGTTCCCTCGTCTGGCTACACCTTC.

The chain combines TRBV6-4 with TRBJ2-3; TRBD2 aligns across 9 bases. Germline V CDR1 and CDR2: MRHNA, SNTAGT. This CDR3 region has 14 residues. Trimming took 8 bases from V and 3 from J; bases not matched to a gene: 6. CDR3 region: CASGGGAGTDTQYF. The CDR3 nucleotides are TGTGCCAGCGGCGGGGGGGCTGGGACAGATACGCAGTATTTT.

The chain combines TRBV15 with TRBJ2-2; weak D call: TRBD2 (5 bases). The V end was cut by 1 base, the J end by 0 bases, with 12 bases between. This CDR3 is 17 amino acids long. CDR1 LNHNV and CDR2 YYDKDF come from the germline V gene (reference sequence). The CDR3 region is CATSRAEGSPNTGELFF. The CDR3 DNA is TGTGCCACCAGCAGAGCGGAAGGGAGTCCGAACACCGGGGAGCTGTTTTTT.

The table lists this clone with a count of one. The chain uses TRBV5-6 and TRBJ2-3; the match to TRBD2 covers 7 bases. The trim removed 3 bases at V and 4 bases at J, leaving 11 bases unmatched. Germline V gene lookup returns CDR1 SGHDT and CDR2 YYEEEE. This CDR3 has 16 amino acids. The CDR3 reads CASSWLVTSLADTQYF. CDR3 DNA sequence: TGTGCCAGCAGCTGGTTGGTGACTAGCCTTGCAGATACGCAGTATTTT.

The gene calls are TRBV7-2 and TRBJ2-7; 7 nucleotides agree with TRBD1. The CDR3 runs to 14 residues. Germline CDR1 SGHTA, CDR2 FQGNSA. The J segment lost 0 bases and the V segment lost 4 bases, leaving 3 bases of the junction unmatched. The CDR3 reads CASSSQGSSYEQYF. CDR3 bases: TGTGCCAGCAGCTCACAGGGGAGCTCCTACGAGCAGTACTTC.

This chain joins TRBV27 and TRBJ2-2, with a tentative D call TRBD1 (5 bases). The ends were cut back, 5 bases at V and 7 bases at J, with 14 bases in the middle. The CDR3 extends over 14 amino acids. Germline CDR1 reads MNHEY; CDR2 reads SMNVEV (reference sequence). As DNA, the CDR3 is TGTGCCAGCAGTCCAGGGATATTCCGCGGGGAGCTGTTTTTT. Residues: CASSPGIFRGELFF.

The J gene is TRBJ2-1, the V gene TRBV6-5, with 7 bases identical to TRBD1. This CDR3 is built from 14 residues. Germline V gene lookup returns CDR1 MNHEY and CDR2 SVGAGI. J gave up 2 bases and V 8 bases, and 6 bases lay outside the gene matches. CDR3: CASAGQAPYNEQFF. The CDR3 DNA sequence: TGTGCCAGCGCTGGACAGGCCCCCTACAATGAGCAGTTCTTC.